One sample yielded the 15 T cell receptor beta chains listed below, sequenced in a study of T-cell memory formation after mild COVID-19. Each CDR3 protein is one row after TCRdb ran MiXCR on the 5' RACE reads. The sample shows over 350,000 distinct CDR3 sequences, approximately 16% of them seen only once. Source material: PBMCs or a T cell subset sorted from them (not recorded which). These receptors originate from a man aged 18 to 30 who had mild COVID-19 (a few samples of this study predate the infection). Cell type and time point are not known.

The sample holds a few counts of this clonotype. One junction end disagrees with the germline gene, perhaps due to a read error. V and J are TRBV28 and TRBJ2-3; the match to TRBD2 covers 9 bases. This CDR3 has 14 amino acids. Per the germline V gene, CDR1 is MDHEN and CDR2 is SYDVKM. In DNA, the CDR3 is TGTGCCAGCAGGCGGGGGGGAAGCACAGGTACGCAGTATTTT. Its translation: CASRRGGSTGTQYF.

This clonotype was counted a few times. The chain couples TRBV18 to TRBJ1-5, with 7 bases that match TRBD1. Germline V gives CDR1 KGHSH, CDR2 LQKENI. V dropped 3 bases and J dropped 6; count of bases not matched to a gene: 5. This CDR3 comprises 14 residues. CDR3 sequence: CASSPDAGGQPQHF. CDR3 DNA sequence: TGTGCCAGCTCACCGGATGCAGGGGGTCAGCCCCAGCATTTT.

The chain recombines TRBV11-2 with TRBJ1-2, with 9 nucleotides matching TRBD1. There are 16 residues in the CDR3. CDR1 is SGHAT, CDR2 FQNNGV, per germline. The V and J ends lost 5 bases and 2 bases, in that order; junction bases with no gene match: 9. CDR3 sequence reads: CASSPSTGTGNYGYTF. CDR3 coding DNA: TGTGCCAGCAGCCCCTCCACCGGGACAGGGAACTATGGCTACACCTTC.

The chain uses TRBV4-3 and TRBJ2-3, with D unclear. Germline values: CDR1 LGHNA, CDR2 YSLEER. The ends were cut back, 0 bases at V and 4 bases at J, with 11 bases in the middle. CDR3 length: 15 amino acids. CDR3 residues: CASSQEPLISDTQYF. The CDR3 DNA sequence: TGCGCCAGCAGCCAAGAGCCCCTTATCTCAGATACGCAGTATTTT.

The table lists this clonotype with a few counts. The chain couples TRBV5-1 to TRBJ1-3, with TRBD1 matching over 9 bases. The CDR3 runs 15 residues. The germline V gene encodes CDR1 SGHRS and CDR2 YFSETQ. With V trimmed by 1 base and J by 4 bases, 3 bases remained unmatched. The CDR3 region has the DNA TGCGCCAGCAGCTTGACAGGGGGCTTGGGAAACACCATATATTTT. This gives the protein CASSLTGGLGNTIYF.

In this sample, this clonotype turned up a few times. The chain recombines TRBV6-5 with TRBJ1-1, with D tentatively TRBD1 (5 bases). The germline gives CDR1 MNHEY, CDR2 SVGAGI. The CDR3 contains 16 residues. The V and J ends lost 10 bases and 2 bases respectively, with 23 bases between them. DNA of the CDR3: TGTGCCACCAAGGGGTGGACCAGGGATGAAAACACTGAAGCTTTCTTT. This translates into CATKGWTRDENTEAFF.

Only a few counts were recorded for this clonotype. The rearrangement uses TRBV7-2 and TRBJ2-5; TRBD2 matches 11 bases. The trim removed 2 bases at V and 4 bases at J, leaving 3 bases unmatched. Germline V gene lookup returns CDR1 SGHTA and CDR2 FQGNSA. The CDR3 has 15 amino acids. The CDR3: CASSLLAGGGETQYF. The CDR3 bases are TGTGCCAGCAGCTTACTAGCGGGGGGTGGAGAGACCCAGTACTTC.

The chain combines TRBV7-8 with TRBJ2-1; 13 nucleotides line up with TRBD2. V shed 3 bases, J shed 10 bases, and the junction held 12 bases outside the gene matches. Germline V gives CDR1 SGHVS, CDR2 FQNEAQ. This CDR3 is 17 amino acids long. The CDR3 region is CASSLGLAGLASEEQFF. The CDR3 nucleotides are TGTGCCAGCAGCTTGGGACTAGCGGGACTTGCCAGTGAAGAGCAGTTCTTC.

This clonotype was seen a few times. V usage is TRBV19 and J usage is TRBJ2-4, with D possibly being TRBD1 or TRBD2 (5 bases each). Trimming left V 3 bases short and J 1 base short, with 13 bases between. The CDR3 sequence is 16 residues long. CDR1 is LNHDA and CDR2 is SQIVND in the germline V gene (reference sequence). This CDR3 is CASSMGVGFAKNIQYF. DNA of the CDR3: TGTGCCAGTAGTATGGGGGTGGGATTTGCCAAAAACATTCAGTACTTC.

The chain has TRBV5-5 and TRBJ2-2; D is perhaps TRBD1 (6 bases). Germline lookup yields CDR1 SGHKS and CDR2 YYEKEE (reference sequence). This CDR3 contains 15 residues. V was clipped by 0 bases and J by 5 bases, with 11 bases between them. The DNA of the CDR3 is TGTGCCAGCAGCTTGGGACCCAGGGGTACCGGGGAGCTGTTTTTT. This encodes CASSLGPRGTGELFF.

The chain joins TRBV2 to TRBJ1-1, with a weak D call TRBD1 (5 bases). CDR1 and CDR2 (germline): SNHLY, FYNNEI. V gave up 3 bases and J gave up 4 bases, with 18 bases separating them. The CDR3 has 16 residues. CDR3 residues: CASSDWGGTVGTEAFF. Here the CDR3 DNA reads TGTGCCAGCAGTGACTGGGGGGGGACCGTGGGCACTGAAGCTTTCTTT.

This clonotype has just a few counts. This rearrangement joins TRBV3-1 to TRBJ2-5; D is possibly TRBD2 (7 bases). The germline V and J ends were trimmed by 8 bases and 5 bases, with 9 bases remaining between them. CDR1 and CDR2 from the germline V gene are LGHDT and YNNKEL (reference sequence). The length of the CDR3 is 11 residues. In nucleotides, the CDR3 is TGTGCCAGCCGGGGGGCCGAGACCCAGTACTTC. It codes for CASRGAETQYF.

This clonotype has only a few counts. V and J are TRBV7-8 and TRBJ2-3, with a tentative D call TRBD2 (6 bases). The CDR3 sequence is 16 residues long. The V gene lost 4 bases and the J gene lost 2 bases, with 16 bases spanning the gap. CDR1 is SGHVS, CDR2 FQNEAQ, per germline. CDR3: CASSSHRDLDTDTQYF. For the CDR3, the DNA is TGTGCCAGCAGCTCTCACCGGGACTTGGACACAGATACGCAGTATTTT.

This clonotype showed up just a few times. The V call is TRBV5-1, the J call TRBJ2-7; 8 nucleotides line up with TRBD2. This CDR3 has 14 amino acids. The V gene end was trimmed by 0 bases and the J gene end by 2 bases; junction bases not matched to a gene: 1. In germline, CDR1 is SGHRS, CDR2 YFSETQ. The CDR3 protein is CASSLAAGAYEQYF. The CDR3 DNA follows: TGCGCCAGCAGCTTGGCAGCGGGGGCCTACGAGCAGTACTTC. The whole variable domain, remainder taken from reference TRBV5-1 and TRBJ2-7, is KAGVTQTPRYLIKTRGQQVTLSCSPISGHRSVSWYQQTPGQGLQFLFEYFSETQRNKGNFPGRFSGRQFSNSRSEMNVSTLELGDSALYLCASSLAAGAYEQYFGPGTRLTVT.

This clonotype was observed a few times. The V and J genes are TRBV4-1 and TRBJ2-7, with unresolved D. Trimming removed 6 bases from V and 2 bases from J, with 8 bases in between. CDR3 length: 12 residues. Germline CDR1 reads MGHRA; CDR2 reads YSYEKL. CDR3 protein: CASSASTYEQYF. The CDR3 DNA sequence: TGCGCCAGCAGTGCTTCCACCTACGAGCAGTACTTC.